This T cell receptor beta chain was documented in a study of blood T cell repertoires in COVID-19. About the study: Spain, Italy and the United States supplied samples that represented acute and convalescent COVID-19. Sample material is recorded as cDNA or gDNA derived from T cells, B-cell-depleted T cells, or PBMCs.

V lost 4 bases, J lost 6 bases, and 13 bases lay in between. This CDR3 spans 13 amino acids. From germline, CDR1 is LGHNA and CDR2 YSLEER. Original analysis: It was from reference gene primer amplification that nucleated cell counts were estimated. Profiling relied on immunoSEQ multiplex PCR, and the TCRdb table lists in-frame clones only, not all of them. V and J calls and clone size are given by that table; D and trimming were obtained from the DNA. Among 110,000 or so clones listed, 86% were seen once. The sequencing input was peripheral blood. The rearrangement joins TRBV4-3 to TRBJ2-7, with a possible D match to TRBD2 (6 bases). The source is a man between 65 and 85 years old who had recovered from COVID-19. For the CDR3, the DNA is TGCGCCAGCAGCCCTTCTATGGGGGGCGAGCAGTACTTC. This codes for CASSPSMGGEQYF.